These 12 T cell receptor beta chains share one sample of origin, sequenced in a study of CD8+ T cells in alopecia areata. Stated treatment: oral pan-JAK inhibitor, 5-10 mg twice daily. RNA was isolated and reverse transcribed to cDNA, the sequencing template. This table comes from immunoSEQ multiplex PCR, and its TCRdb copy is limited to in-frame clones, with some not included. The table records about 170,000 clones, 58% of them present only once. The specimen comprised CD4+ T cells sorted from blood, sampled between weeks 55 and 65, from a patient treated with tofacitinib. These receptors all come from a human donor with alopecia areata.

The chain joins TRBV23-1 to TRBJ2-7; D gene unclear. TRBV23-1 is an open reading frame whose function is uncertain. The CDR3 spans 13 residues. Trimming cost V 2 bases and J 2 bases, with 7 bases left between them. CDR3 region: CASSQGLPYEQYF. The CDR3 DNA reads as TGCGCCAGCAGTCAAGGTCTACCCTACGAGCAGTACTTC.

This chain joins TRBV13 and TRBJ1-1; the D gene is possibly TRBD1 (6 bases). The germline CDR1 and CDR2 sequences are PRHDT and FYEKMQ (reference sequence). The CDR3 has 15 amino acids. V was cut by 8 bases and J by 0 bases, with 16 bases left in between. The CDR3 sequence: CASLEARGMNTEAFF. CDR3 coding DNA: TGTGCCAGCCTCGAAGCCAGGGGCATGAACACTGAAGCTTTCTTT. The full variable domain, its missing parts supplied by reference TRBV13 and TRBJ1-1, is AAGVIQSPRHLIKEKRETATLKCYPIPRHDTVYWYQQGPGQDPQFLISFYEKMQSDKGSIPDRFSAQQFSDYHSELNMSSLELGDSALYFCASLEARGMNTEAFFGQGTRLTVV.

V is TRBV14 and J is TRBJ2-5; D is possibly TRBD1 (5 bases). Trimming left V 0 bases short and J 4 bases short, with 12 bases between. CDR1 is SGHDN and CDR2 is FVKESK in the germline V gene. The CDR3 is 15 residues long. The CDR3 DNA is TGTGCCAGCAGCCAAGACAGGGTGATCGGAGAGACCCAGTACTTC. As protein: CASSQDRVIGETQYF.

A few counts support this clone. The rearrangement uses TRBV29-1 and TRBJ2-5, with 9 nucleotides matching TRBD2. V was pared by 6 bases and J by 5 bases, with 10 bases of the junction left unmatched. There are 14 residues in the CDR3. CDR1 SQVTM and CDR2 ANQGSEA come from the germline V gene. CDR3 region: CSVRRGGGAETQYF. The CDR3 nucleotides are TGCAGCGTCCGACGCGGCGGGGGGGCGGAGACCCAGTACTTC.

The genes are TRBV29-1 and TRBJ1-1, with TRBD1 as a possible D gene (6 bases). With 3 bases removed from V and 1 base from J, the gap between germline ends came to 9 bases. There are 13 residues in the CDR3. CDR1 and CDR2 (germline): SQVTM, ANQGSEA. The CDR3 protein is CSVDPTGNTEAFF. The DNA for the CDR3 is TGCAGCGTTGACCCGACAGGGAACACTGAAGCTTTCTTT.

The CDR3 region is CASSLSQNTGELFF. In DNA form, the CDR3 reads TGTGCCAGCAGCTTAAGTCAGAACACCGGGGAGCTGTTTTTT. J is TRBJ2-2 and V is TRBV7-3; no clear D. V gave up 1 base and J gave up 1 base, with 4 bases separating them. This CDR3 comprises 14 residues. Germline CDR1 and CDR2: SGHTA and FQGTGA.

This clone was detected a few times. The chain combines TRBV11-2 with TRBJ2-7, with TRBD2 matching over 8 bases. CDR3 length: 14 amino acids. Germline loops: CDR1 SGHAT, CDR2 FQNNGV. The V gene end was trimmed by 6 bases and the J gene end by 5 bases; junction bases not matched to a gene: 9. In DNA form, the CDR3 reads TGTGCCAGCAGGCAAAGCGGGGGAGTAAACGAGCAGTACTTC. The encoded protein is CASRQSGGVNEQYF.

The chain combines TRBV29-1 with TRBJ2-7, with 8 bases matching TRBD1. Trimming at V came to 4 bases and at J to 0 bases, leaving 20 bases not matched to a gene. CDR1 and CDR2 (germline): SQVTM, ANQGSEA. The CDR3 is 19 amino acids. CDR3 nucleotides: TGCAGCGTTGGTTTCTGGGGAAAACGGGGACAGGAAAGCTCCTACGAGCAGTACTTC. Protein: CSVGFWGKRGQESSYEQYF.

DNA for the CDR3: TGTGCCAGCAGGAGTGGTGGGAACACCGGGGAGCTGTTTTTT. Translating it yields CASRSGGNTGELFF. The chain recombines TRBV14 with TRBJ2-2; the D is unclear. V dropped 6 bases and J dropped 1 base, with 9 bases sitting between them. Germline CDR1 is SGHDN and CDR2 is FVKESK. This CDR3 is 14 amino acids long.

The V and J genes are TRBV29-1 and TRBJ1-1; a possible D gene is TRBD1 (5 bases). This CDR3 is built from 14 residues. CDR1 SQVTM and CDR2 ANQGSEA come from the germline V gene. Trimming left V 6 bases short and J 4 bases short, with 18 bases between. The CDR3 region has the DNA TGCAGCGTCTTTTCCGGGACCCGGGGCACTGAAGCTTTCTTT. Its translation is CSVFSGTRGTEAFF.

V gene TRBV27 combines with J gene TRBJ2-3; 7 bases line up with TRBD2. V shed 0 bases, J shed 1 base, and the junction held 1 base outside the gene matches. The V gene's germline CDR1 is MNHEY and CDR2 SMNVEV (reference sequence). CDR3 size: 15 residues. The CDR3 DNA follows: TGTGCCAGCAGTTTATCAGGGAGGGGCACAGATACGCAGTATTTT. Its translation is CASSLSGRGTDTQYF.

The V call is TRBV15, the J call TRBJ1-2, with D hard to call. Germline V gene lookup returns CDR1 LNHNV and CDR2 YYDKDF (reference sequence). CDR3 length: 13 residues. V was clipped by 0 bases and J by 8 bases, with 10 bases between them. DNA of the CDR3: TGTGCCACCAGCAGAGATACGCTATGGGGCTACACCTTC. Amino acids: CATSRDTLWGYTF.